This T cell receptor (beta chain) appears in the sequencing data of a study of naive and memory T cell subsets. The study's findings and limits: Naive repertoires, especially CD8, held a few larger clonotypes, possibly memory cells re-expressing CD45RA. A clonotype means one alpha or beta sequence, not an alpha/beta pair.

Two oligonucleotides, mixed equimolar, formed the beta constant-region primer covering TRBC1 and TRBC2. Four rounds of PCR amplified the ligated cDNA using nested alpha and beta constant-region primers plus SP2. TCRdb reprocessed the UMI-ligation and nested PCR reads via MiXCR and lists one record per CDR3 protein. The sample includes some 150,000 distinct CDR3 sequences, about 18% of them seen just once. As to this clonotype: What it recognizes is unknown.

This clonotype was obtained from a human donor in good health. The sequencing input was naive CD4+ T cells from blood.

The CDR3 sequence is CASSFGSGGEQYF. In nucleotides, the CDR3 is TGTGCCAGCAGTTTTGGTTCTGGCGGTGAGCAGTACTTC. The chain joins TRBV27 to TRBJ2-7, with no clear D. The V end was cut by 3 bases, the J end by 7 bases, with 13 bases between. The CDR3 has 13 residues. CDR1 MNHEY and CDR2 SMNVEV come from the germline V gene (reference sequence).